The 2 T cell receptor beta chains given below trace back to one sample, sequenced in a study of shared clonotypes between healthy human individuals. Generated by immunoSEQ multiplex PCR, the TCRdb table keeps only in-frame clones and is missing some. The sample lists hundreds of thousands of clones, roughly 77% occurring once. Sequenced material: PBMCs. The receptors come from a woman in her thirties or forties in good health. Some clones in this sample may be carry-over from other donors' samples.

The V gene is TRBV18, the J gene TRBJ2-2, with 9 positions matching TRBD1. CDR1 and CDR2 (germline): KGHSH, LQKENI. The CDR3 spans 15 residues. Germline trimming cut 6 bases from V and 5 bases from J; bases unmatched to any gene: 7. CDR3: CASSPGTGRTGELFF. DNA for the CDR3: TGTGCCAGCTCCCCCGGGACAGGGAGAACCGGGGAGCTGTTTTTT.

The chain couples TRBV6-1 to TRBJ1-6; the match to TRBD1 covers 12 bases. CDR1 is MNHNS and CDR2 is SASEGT in the germline V gene. Germline trimming cut 8 bases from V and 8 bases from J; bases unmatched to any gene: 4. The length of the CDR3 is 14 residues. The CDR3 DNA reads as TGTGCCAGCCTTGGGACAGGGGGCGATTCACCCCTCCACTTT. Encoded protein: CASLGTGGDSPLHF.